This passage covers 23 T cell receptor beta chains from one sample sequenced in a study of blood T cell repertoires in COVID-19. Clones were sequenced by immunoSEQ multiplex PCR, and TCRdb holds only the in-frame ones, with some missing. The repertoire includes tens of thousands of clones, roughly 87% of them detected once, and just under 9% sits in the top ten. The sequencing input was peripheral blood. Receptors were obtained from a human donor with active COVID-19. The donor label of this sample is uncertain.

This CDR3 is CASSFWGPDLTYNEQFF. For the CDR3, the DNA is TGTGCCAGCAGCTTCTGGGGCCCAGACCTTACCTACAATGAGCAGTTCTTC. The chain is built from TRBV5-5 and TRBJ2-1; weak D call: TRBD1 (5 bases). V dropped 2 bases and J dropped 2 bases, with 17 bases sitting between them. Germline CDR1 is SGHKS and CDR2 is YYEKEE (reference sequence). The CDR3 is made up of 17 amino acids.

The chain recombines TRBV27 with TRBJ2-7, with D tentatively TRBD1 (5 bases). From germline, CDR1 is MNHEY and CDR2 SMNVEV (reference sequence). The CDR3 extends over 14 amino acids. The V gene lost 0 bases and the J gene lost 3 bases, with 9 bases spanning the gap. The CDR3 loop reads CASSLSLDSYEQYF. The CDR3 DNA reads as TGTGCCAGCAGTTTATCCCTAGACAGCTACGAGCAGTACTTC.

In nucleotides, the CDR3 is TGTGCCAGCAGCTCCGAAGGGCGGGACCAAAACATTCAGTACTTC. It yields the protein CASSSEGRDQNIQYF. This chain links TRBV9 with TRBJ2-4, with D maybe TRBD2 (6 bases). Trimming removed 4 bases at V and 5 bases at J, with 16 bases between. Per germline, CDR1 SGDLS and CDR2 YYNGEE. CDR3 length: 15 amino acids.

The chain joins TRBV7-6 to TRBJ2-5; D call uncertain. Trimming took off 6 bases at V and 1 base at J, with 9 bases between the two ends. CDR1 and CDR2 (germline): SGHVS, FNYEAQ. The length of the CDR3 is 13 residues. CDR3 protein: CASRSGSQETQYF. The CDR3 DNA follows: TGTGCCAGCAGGTCCGGGTCCCAAGAGACCCAGTACTTC.

This chain connects TRBV19 to TRBJ2-1; D is possibly TRBD1 (6 bases). Germline lookup yields CDR1 LNHDA and CDR2 SQIVND (reference sequence). This CDR3 region has 14 residues. V dropped 8 bases and J dropped 9 bases, with 20 bases sitting between them. The CDR3 DNA follows: TGTGCCAGTTCGAGGGACAAATTAAGGCTTGAGCAGTTCTTC. It specifies CASSRDKLRLEQFF.

The CDR3 nucleotides read TGTGCCAGCTCACCATTGGGGCGGAGGAACACCGGGGAGCTGTTTTTT. It encodes CASSPLGRRNTGELFF. The chain recombines TRBV18 with TRBJ2-2; D may be TRBD1 (5 bases). Looked up from germline, CDR1 is KGHSH and CDR2 is LQKENI. CDR3 length equals 16 residues. Trimming shortened V by 2 bases and J by 1 base, and 11 bases separated the two germline ends. Complete variable domain (other parts from reference TRBV18 and TRBJ2-2): NAGVMQNPRHLVRRRGQEARLRCSPMKGHSHVYWYRQLPEEGLKFMVYLQKENIIDESGMPKERFSAEFPKEGPSILRIQQVVRGDSAAYFCASSPLGRRNTGELFFGEGSRLTVL.

This clone was observed once. The rearrangement links TRBV11-3 to TRBJ1-1; TRBD1 agrees at 9 bases. V trimming: 2 bases; J trimming: 6 bases; junction bases outside the gene matches: 1. Germline loops: CDR1 SGHNT, CDR2 YENEEA. The CDR3 spans 13 residues. For the CDR3, the DNA is TGTGCCAGCAGCTTACGACAGGGGGCTGAAGCTTTCTTT. This codes for CASSLRQGAEAFF.

In this sample, this clone turned up once. The chain recombines TRBV20-1 with TRBJ1-4, with a tentative D call TRBD1 (5 bases). The CDR3 runs 14 residues. Trimming removed 3 bases at V and 5 bases at J, with 13 bases between. Germline values: CDR1 DFQATT, CDR2 SNEGSKA (reference sequence). Written as DNA, the CDR3 is TGCAGTGCTAGTCGGGACGGGAGAAATGAAAAACTGTTTTTT. This codes for CSASRDGRNEKLFF.

CDR3 in DNA: TGTGCCAGCAGTTTGGGACAGGGGATTTATCAGCCCCAGCATTTT. Protein product: CASSLGQGIYQPQHF. This chain joins TRBV27 and TRBJ1-5; 10 positions match TRBD1. The CDR3 spans 15 residues. V was clipped by 3 bases and J by 5 bases; unmatched bases: 4. Germline V lookup: CDR1 MNHEY, CDR2 SMNVEV (reference sequence).

This chain uses TRBV7-3 with TRBJ1-2, with D maybe TRBD1 (6 bases). The V end lost 5 bases, the J end lost 1 base, and 17 bases lay between the germline ends. The V gene's germline CDR1 is SGHTA and CDR2 FQGTGA. The CDR3 runs 16 residues. The CDR3 loop is CASSINRELDNYGYTF. Written as DNA, the CDR3 is TGTGCCAGCAGCATCAACAGGGAACTAGATAACTATGGCTACACCTTC.

V is TRBV6-5 and J is TRBJ1-2, with TRBD1 matching 7 bases. Germline loops: CDR1 MNHEY, CDR2 SVGAGI. Germline trimming cut 4 bases from V and 5 bases from J; bases unmatched to any gene: 10. CDR3 length: 15 residues. This CDR3 is CASSSTGQAGYGYTF. The DNA for the CDR3 is TGTGCCAGCAGTTCCACCGGACAGGCTGGATATGGCTACACCTTC.

This clone was seen more than once but under ten times. The chain joins TRBV28 to TRBJ1-5; 9 nucleotides line up with TRBD1. The CDR3 loop spans 15 amino acids. From germline, CDR1 is MDHEN and CDR2 SYDVKM. After removal of 5 bases from V and 4 bases from J, the junction contained 6 bases not matched to a gene. The CDR3 bases are TGTGCCAGCAGTGTACAGGGGGCAGGGAATCAGCCCCAGCATTTT. This translates into CASSVQGAGNQPQHF.

The gene calls are TRBV28 and TRBJ2-5; 10 nucleotides align to TRBD1. The CDR3 has 14 amino acids. The germline CDR1 and CDR2 sequences are MDHEN and SYDVKM. The trim removed 4 bases at V and 5 bases at J, leaving 4 bases unmatched. CDR3 in amino acids: CASSSGQGYETQYF. CDR3 sequence (DNA): TGTGCCAGCAGTTCGGGACAGGGGTACGAGACCCAGTACTTC.

The chain carries TRBV5-1 and TRBJ2-1; 7 bases fit TRBD1. The CDR3 contains 14 residues. The V gene's germline CDR1 is SGHRS and CDR2 YFSETQ. Losses at the gene ends were 4 bases for V and 2 bases for J; bases not matched to a gene: 3. CDR3 protein: CASSPGTAYNEQFF. The CDR3 coding sequence is TGCGCCAGCAGCCCCGGGACAGCCTACAATGAGCAGTTCTTC.

In its sample, this clone is medium-sized. CDR3: CASSLWGRGTEAFF. The CDR3 coding sequence is TGTGCCAGCAGCTTGTGGGGTAGGGGCACTGAAGCTTTCTTT. The V call is TRBV5-5, the J call TRBJ1-1, with D possibly being TRBD1 (5 bases). V lost 1 base, J lost 4 bases, and 11 bases lay in between. This CDR3 contains 14 residues. Germline CDR1 reads SGHKS; CDR2 reads YYEKEE (reference sequence).

This clone was seen once. The rearrangement links TRBV6-2 or TRBV6-3 to TRBJ2-1; TRBD1 matches 12 bases. This CDR3 has 15 amino acids. Germline V gene sequence: CDR1 MNHEY, CDR2 SVGEGT. V dropped 5 bases and J dropped 6; count of bases not matched to a gene: 5. The CDR3 sequence is CASSGGQGAVNEQFF. Written as DNA, the CDR3 is TGTGCCAGCAGTGGGGGACAGGGGGCGGTCAATGAGCAGTTCTTC.

CDR3 residues: CASSHFRGGETQYF. The CDR3 coding sequence is TGTGCCAGCAGCCATTTCAGAGGCGGAGAGACCCAGTACTTC. The V gene is TRBV3-1 (or the pseudogene TRBV3-2), the J gene TRBJ2-5; the D is unclear. There are 14 residues in the CDR3. The germline V and J ends were trimmed by 3 bases and 4 bases, with 12 bases remaining between them. Germline V gene lookup returns CDR1 LGHDT and CDR2 YNNKEL (reference sequence).

The J gene is TRBJ2-1, the V gene TRBV7-2; TRBD2 matches at 12 bases. CDR3 size: 17 residues. J was trimmed by 4 bases and V by 5 bases; bases with no gene match: 9. CDR1 and CDR2 (germline): SGHTA, FQGNSA. This CDR3 is CASSTRTSGTKYNEQFF. CDR3 coding DNA: TGTGCCAGCAGCACCCGGACTAGCGGGACAAAGTACAATGAGCAGTTCTTC.

The chain joins TRBV29-1 to TRBJ2-2, with 9 bases fitting TRBD2. Germline assignment: CDR1 SQVTM and CDR2 ANQGSEA. Germline trimming cut 7 bases from V and 3 bases from J; bases unmatched to any gene: 6. The CDR3 sequence is 14 residues long. CDR3 protein: CSAEGGRDTGELFF. The CDR3 coding sequence is TGCAGCGCCGAGGGCGGGAGGGACACCGGGGAGCTGTTTTTT.

This clone was observed a handful of times. The genes are TRBV7-2 and TRBJ2-7, with 9 bases identical to TRBD1. The V segment lost 7 bases and the J segment 5 bases; nucleotides outside the gene matches: 6. The CDR3 extends over 13 amino acids. Germline loops: CDR1 SGHTA, CDR2 FQGNSA. The CDR3 nucleotides read TGTGCCAGCACCCGGGACAGGGTCCACGAGCAGTACTTC. Translation: CASTRDRVHEQYF.

The CDR3 loop reads CASSSTIQLAGLYEQYF. The CDR3 region has the DNA TGTGCCAGCAGCTCTACAATTCAACTAGCGGGACTCTACGAGCAGTACTTC. The J gene is TRBJ2-7, the V gene TRBV7-9; TRBD2 agrees at 10 bases. J gave up 3 bases and V 4 bases, and 12 bases lay outside the gene matches. CDR1 and CDR2 from the germline V gene are SEHNR and FQNEAQ (reference sequence). The CDR3 has 17 residues.

The chain combines TRBV5-1 with TRBJ1-1; D possibly corresponds to TRBD1 (5 bases). V lost 3 bases, J lost 7 bases, and 22 bases lay in between. The CDR3 totals 16 residues. Looked up from germline, CDR1 is SGHRS and CDR2 is YFSETQ. The CDR3 nucleotides read TGCGCCAGCAGCTGGGGGGAGGGTGGTAGACAGAGTGAAGCTTTCTTT. Translation gives CASSWGEGGRQSEAFF.

This chain links TRBV13 with TRBJ2-1; possible D gene TRBD2, 6 bases. V was pared by 1 base and J by 9 bases, with 16 bases between. This CDR3 has 15 residues. Germline V gene sequence: CDR1 PRHDT, CDR2 FYEKMQ (reference sequence). This chain's CDR3 is CASSLEGTPQSEQFF. Here the CDR3 DNA reads TGTGCCAGCAGCTTAGAGGGGACTCCTCAGAGTGAGCAGTTCTTC. Full variable domain (outside the CDR3, taken from reference TRBV13 and TRBJ2-1): AAGVIQSPRHLIKEKRETATLKCYPIPRHDTVYWYQQGPGQDPQFLISFYEKMQSDKGSIPDRFSAQQFSDYHSELNMSSLELGDSALYFCASSLEGTPQSEQFFGPGTRLTVL.